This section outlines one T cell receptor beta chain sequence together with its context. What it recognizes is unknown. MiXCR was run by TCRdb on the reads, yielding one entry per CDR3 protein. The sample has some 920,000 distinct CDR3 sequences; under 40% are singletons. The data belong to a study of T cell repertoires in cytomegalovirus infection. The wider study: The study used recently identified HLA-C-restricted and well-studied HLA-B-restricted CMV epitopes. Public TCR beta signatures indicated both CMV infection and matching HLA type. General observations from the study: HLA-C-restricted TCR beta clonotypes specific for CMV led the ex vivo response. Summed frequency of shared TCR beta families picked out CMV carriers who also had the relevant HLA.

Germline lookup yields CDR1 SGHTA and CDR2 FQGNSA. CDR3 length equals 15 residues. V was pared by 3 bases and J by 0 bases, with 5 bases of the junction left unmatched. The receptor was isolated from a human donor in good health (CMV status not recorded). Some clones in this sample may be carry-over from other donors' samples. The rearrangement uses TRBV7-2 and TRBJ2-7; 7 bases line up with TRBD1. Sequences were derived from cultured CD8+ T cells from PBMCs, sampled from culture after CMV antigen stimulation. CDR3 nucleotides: TGTGCCAGCAGCTTTCAGGCAGGGGGCTCCTACGAGCAGTACGTC. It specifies CASSFQAGGSYEQYV.